One and the same sample provided the 12 T cell receptor beta chains below, sequenced in a study of cytomegalovirus exposure and HLA in healthy donors. PCR employed 60 Vbeta and 13 Jbeta primers. The data were produced by immunoSEQ multiplex PCR, yet TCRdb's version contains in-frame clones alone and is incomplete. Found here are more than 95,000 clones, 60% to 85% of them singletons; the top ten hold roughly 3.1%. The sample taken for sequencing was PBMCs. These receptors all come from a man aged 30-40 years in good health and CMV-seronegative.

The gene calls are TRBV4-2 and TRBJ1-6; TRBD1 matches 10 bases. V shed 3 bases and J 9 bases; nucleotides not matched to a gene: 5. From germline, CDR1 is LGHNA and CDR2 YNFKEQ. This CDR3 region has 15 residues. CDR3 DNA sequence: TGTGCCAGCAGCCAGGAAAGACAGGGGGCTTCACCCCTCCACTTT. This codes for CASSQERQGASPLHF.

The chain recombines TRBV7-2 with TRBJ2-7; 14 bases are shared with TRBD2. The CDR3 length is 15 residues. V shed 5 bases, J shed 4 bases, and the junction held 4 bases outside the gene matches. Germline V gene lookup returns CDR1 SGHTA and CDR2 FQGNSA. CDR3 region: CASSQTSGGVYEQYF. CDR3 bases: TGTGCCAGCAGCCAGACTAGCGGGGGGGTGTACGAGCAGTACTTC.

The V and J genes are TRBV7-9 and TRBJ2-5; a weak D match, TRBD1 (5 bases). With the DNA end fitting TRBJ2-7 better, the J assignment may be wrong. CDR1 and CDR2 from the germline V gene are SEHNR and FQNEAQ (reference sequence). The CDR3 sequence is 13 residues long. CDR3 nucleotides: TGTGCCAGCAGCCCTCAGGGATTCGACGAGCAGTACTTC. Protein sequence: CASSPQGFDEQYF.

The V call is TRBV27, the J call TRBJ2-5; 12 bases align to TRBD2. Germline CDR1 MNHEY, CDR2 SMNVEV (reference sequence). Unmatched junction bases numbered 5, after V lost 1 base and J lost 5 bases. This CDR3 has 16 residues. The CDR3 reads CASSLWLAGGRETQYF. The CDR3 DNA reads as TGTGCCAGCAGTTTATGGCTAGCGGGAGGGAGGGAGACCCAGTACTTC.

This clone has a handful of counts. The V gene is TRBV2, the J gene TRBJ1-2; 8 bases are a match to TRBD1. V shed 6 bases and J 3 bases; nucleotides not matched to a gene: 0. The CDR3 contains 12 residues. CDR1 is SNHLY, CDR2 FYNNEI, per germline. The CDR3 here is CASRGQDYGYTF. CDR3 nucleotide sequence: TGTGCCAGCAGGGGACAGGACTATGGCTACACCTTC.

This chain connects TRBV28 to TRBJ1-5; weak D call: TRBD1 (5 bases). Germline V gene data show CDR1 as MDHEN and CDR2 as SYDVKM. The CDR3 is made up of 14 amino acids. V dropped 8 bases and J dropped 5 bases, with 16 bases sitting between them. The chain's CDR3 is CASSFVGGDQPQHF. As DNA, the CDR3 is TGTGCCAGCTCCTTCGTCGGGGGAGATCAGCCCCAGCATTTT.

In the case of this clone: The identical CDR3 is also encoded by other nucleotide sequences in the sample. V usage is TRBV30 and J usage is TRBJ2-1; 9 bases are shared with TRBD1. The V gene's germline CDR1 is GTSNPN and CDR2 SVGIG (reference sequence). Trimming at V came to 5 bases and at J to 10 bases, leaving 9 bases not matched to a gene. CDR3 size: 13 residues. CDR3 DNA: TGTGCCTGGGGCTGGACAGGGGTCAACGAGCAGTTCTTC. Protein product: CAWGWTGVNEQFF.

There are a few counts of this clone. This chain connects TRBV5-4 to TRBJ2-1; 9 bases are shared with TRBD2. With V trimmed by 4 bases and J by 5 bases, 7 bases remained unmatched. Germline V gene lookup returns CDR1 SGHNT and CDR2 YYREEE (reference sequence). This CDR3 comprises 15 residues. The CDR3 reads CASSLSGSGHNEQFF. The DNA for the CDR3 is TGTGCCAGCAGCCTTAGCGGGAGTGGGCACAATGAGCAGTTCTTC.

This clone has just one count. The same CDR3 is also encoded by other DNA sequences in this sample. The CDR3 protein is CASSPSPPTSGGHRDTQYF. The CDR3 bases are TGCGCCAGCAGCCCCTCGCCCCCCACTAGCGGGGGCCACAGGGATACGCAGTATTTT. V and J are TRBV4-3 and TRBJ2-3; 11 bases are a match to TRBD2. Trimming removed 4 bases from V and 6 bases from J; junction bases left unmatched: 18. The CDR3 consists of 19 residues. Germline V gene data show CDR1 as LGHNA and CDR2 as YSLEER.

The genes are TRBV28 and TRBJ2-7; 8 bases fit TRBD2. This CDR3 comprises 14 residues. With 7 bases clipped from V and 2 bases from J, the junction kept 7 bases outside the gene matches. Per the germline V gene, CDR1 is MDHEN and CDR2 is SYDVKM. CDR3 region: CASTLEREPYEQYF. CDR3 sequence (DNA): TGTGCCAGCACCCTGGAGCGGGAGCCCTACGAGCAGTACTTC. The variable domain in full, completed from reference TRBV28 and TRBJ2-7, reads DVKVTQSSRYLVKRTGEKVFLECVQDMDHENMFWYRQDPGLGLRLIYFSYDVKMKEKGDIPEGYSVSREKKERFSLILESASTNQTSMYLCASTLEREPYEQYFGPGTRLTVT.

V and J are TRBV29-1 and TRBJ1-2, with 8 bases matching TRBD1. The germline gives CDR1 SQVTM, CDR2 ANQGSEA. V dropped 7 bases and J dropped 8; count of bases not matched to a gene: 12. This CDR3 has 13 residues. The CDR3 DNA is TGCAGCGCGTTAATGGGACAGGCTAAGGGCTACACCTTC. Its translation is CSALMGQAKGYTF.

This chain's CDR3 is CASSSQGSYEQYF. The CDR3 DNA is TGTGCCAGTAGCTCACAGGGCTCCTACGAGCAGTACTTC. This chain joins TRBV19 and TRBJ2-7; perhaps TRBD1 as D (6 bases). V lost 6 bases and J 0 bases, leaving 9 bases between the germline ends. This CDR3 region has 13 residues. CDR1 and CDR2 from the germline V gene are LNHDA and SQIVND (reference sequence).